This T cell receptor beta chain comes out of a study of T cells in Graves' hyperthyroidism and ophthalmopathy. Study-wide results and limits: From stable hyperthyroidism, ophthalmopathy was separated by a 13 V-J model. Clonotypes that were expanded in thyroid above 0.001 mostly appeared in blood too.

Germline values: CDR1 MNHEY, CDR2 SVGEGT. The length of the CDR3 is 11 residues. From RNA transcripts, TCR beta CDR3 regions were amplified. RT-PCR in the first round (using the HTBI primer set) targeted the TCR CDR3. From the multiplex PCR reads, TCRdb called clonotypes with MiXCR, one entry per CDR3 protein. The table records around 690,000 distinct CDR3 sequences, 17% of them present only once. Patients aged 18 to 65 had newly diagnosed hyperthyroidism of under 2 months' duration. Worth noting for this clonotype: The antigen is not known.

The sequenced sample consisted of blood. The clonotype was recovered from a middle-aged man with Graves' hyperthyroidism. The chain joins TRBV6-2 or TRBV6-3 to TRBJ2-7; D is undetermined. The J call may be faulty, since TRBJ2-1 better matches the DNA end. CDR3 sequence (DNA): TGTGCCAGCAGTCCTGCCTACGAGCAGTTCTTC. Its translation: CASSPAYEQFF.